A selection of T cell receptor beta chains follows, all from one sample in a study of Graves' ophthalmopathy and Graves' hyperthyroidism. In TCRdb, the multiplex PCR reads were re-called with MiXCR into one record per CDR3 protein. The table shows about 620,000 distinct CDR3 sequences, with approximately 22% occurring only once. The sample comprised peripheral blood. Every receptor here comes from a woman in her late teens or twenties with stable Graves' hyperthyroidism. Some clones in this sample may be carry-over from other donors' samples. Each CDR3 is given without its conserved first and last residue. A clone size is listed for some rows: how often the clone was seen (once, few, many), or a class if it is expanded.

V gene	clone size	J gene	CDR3 protein
TRBV20-1	few	TRBJ1-5	SARDRVSGQH
TRBV29-1	-	TRBJ1-1	SVGDRATEAF
TRBV28	many	TRBJ2-7	ASTIGTWGSSYEQY
TRBV6-2/TRBV6-3	-	TRBJ1-1	ASRNNRGVKNTEAF
TRBV11-2	few	TRBJ1-2	ASSPRGARGYGYT
TRBV30	many	TRBJ2-5	AWSVGGVETQY
TRBV20-1	-	TRBJ2-4	SAPPGHGDGKNIKY
TRBV12-3/TRBV12-4	many	TRBJ1-1	ASSFRQGQTEAF
TRBV7-2	many	TRBJ1-1	ASSSRAELTEAF
TRBV29-1	many	TRBJ2-7	SVEGNPDGYEQY
TRBV30	many	TRBJ2-7	AWRRTSSSYEQY
TRBV3-1	few	TRBJ1-6	ASSPGATPGSPLH
TRBV11-2	many	TRBJ2-4	ASTGGLAKNIQY
TRBV20-1	many	TRBJ1-1	SASPESEAF
TRBV6-1	many	TRBJ2-7	ASGSSGATYEQY
TRBV28	-	TRBJ1-2	ASCGDCRNYGYT
TRBV7-9	-	TRBJ2-2	ASSLEAVPAVF
TRBV6-1	many	TRBJ1-1	ASSEKRVNTEAF
TRBV9	many	TRBJ1-3	ASSVATGGARNTIY
TRBV6-2/TRBV6-3	many	TRBJ1-5	ASSYYTGGAGSNQPQH
TRBV6-1	-	TRBJ1-5	ASSRPGDQPQH
TRBV28	many	TRBJ1-2	ASREVPGQGFYGYT
TRBV7-4	many	TRBJ2-2	ASSLAGPNTGELF
TRBV27	many	TRBJ2-7	ASSLGGRVAYEQY
TRBV28	few	TRBJ2-7	ATETGASYEQY
TRBV28	many	TRBJ1-2	ASSLWRDGGYT
TRBV20-1	few	TRBJ2-4	SVPRTQTNKNIQY
TRBV29-1	many	TRBJ1-1	SAGEFTEAF
TRBV11-2	many	TRBJ2-7	VSSSSAPGYEQY
TRBV18	-	TRBJ1-1	ASSPDNKANTEAF
TRBV7-2	many	TRBJ1-1	ASRWGGGSGEAF
TRBV2	many	TRBJ1-1	ASSERASMNTEAF
TRBV10-3	many	TRBJ2-2	AIGQRNTGELF
TRBV29-1	few	TRBJ2-2	SAWGVSGGSTGELF
TRBV5-1	-	TRBJ2-7	ASSLNPGSYEQY
TRBV28	many	TRBJ2-7	ASSFAYSRVYPRDEQY